This TCR beta chain came from a study of cytomegalovirus exposure and HLA in healthy donors. Vbeta (60) and Jbeta (13) primers were used in the PCR. The data were produced by immunoSEQ multiplex PCR, yet TCRdb's version contains in-frame clones alone and is incomplete. The profile covers roughly 190,000 clones, with about 59% appearing a single time and about 2.9% taken by the ten largest. Overall study results and limits: A later analysis showed HLA-associated TCR beta chains outstripping equally common others in clonal expansion. Presence/absence analyses treated sequencing depth as roughly uniform across donors. Productive status was seen about 87% or about 30% of the time for most TCR beta V segments in an earlier analysis.

CDR3 length: 17 residues. Germline-derived CDR1 and CDR2 are MGHRA and YSYEKL. V was clipped by 2 bases and J by 0 bases, with 14 bases between them. Turning to this clone: Its antigen is not known.

Specimen: PBMCs. The TCR comes from a man aged 35 to 55 in good health and CMV-seronegative. This chain links TRBV4-1 with TRBJ1-5; D is possibly TRBD1 (6 bases). DNA for the CDR3: TGCGCCAGCAGCCAATGGGACACGACTTATAGCAATCAGCCCCAGCATTTT. It is translated as CASSQWDTTYSNQPQHF.